Below are 32 T cell receptor beta chains sequenced from a single sample in a study of response to subunit inactivated influenza vaccine. A single record per CDR3 protein comes from TCRdb applying MiXCR to the RT-PCR reads. The sample consists of 150,000 to 200,000 distinct CDR3 sequences, around 8.8% of them appearing once. Here the sequenced sample was non-naive T cells sorted from PBMCs, taken on the day of vaccination. These receptors all stem from a man aged 50 to 60 who received an inactivated influenza vaccine.

The table lists this clonotype with many counts. The chain has TRBV10-2 and TRBJ2-7; 10 nucleotides agree with TRBD1. J was trimmed by 4 bases and V by 4 bases; bases with no gene match: 4. This CDR3 comprises 14 residues. The germline gives CDR1 WSHSY, CDR2 SAAADI. CDR3: CASSGGTGVYEQYF. The DNA for the CDR3 is TGCGCCAGCAGTGGTGGGACAGGGGTTTACGAGCAGTACTTC.

The J gene is TRBJ2-2, the V gene TRBV27, with 12 bases fitting TRBD2. Germline CDR1 and CDR2: MNHEY and SMNVEV (reference sequence). The CDR3 sequence is 18 residues long. V trimming: 6 bases; J trimming: 4 bases; junction bases outside the gene matches: 12. CDR3 loop: CASRPYTSGGPITGELFF. CDR3 in DNA: TGTGCCAGCAGACCGTACACTAGCGGGGGGCCTATCACCGGGGAGCTGTTTTTT.

Only a few counts were recorded for this clonotype. The rearrangement joins TRBV2 to TRBJ1-1; D not resolved. The CDR3 has 12 amino acids. CDR1 is SNHLY and CDR2 is FYNNEI in the germline V gene. V lost 6 bases and J 5 bases, leaving 10 bases between the germline ends. The CDR3 loop reads CASRKGGTEAFF. CDR3 nucleotide sequence: TGTGCCAGCAGGAAAGGCGGTACTGAAGCTTTCTTT.

This clonotype was detected a few times. The chain joins TRBV5-6 to TRBJ2-5; no clear D gene. The CDR3 contains 14 residues. Germline V lookup: CDR1 SGHDT, CDR2 YYEEEE. Trimming shortened V by 1 base and J by 4 bases, and 11 bases separated the two germline ends. In DNA, the CDR3 is TGTGCCAGCAGCTTGTACGGGTATGGAGAGACCCAGTACTTC. This codes for CASSLYGYGETQYF.

This clonotype was detected many times. The chain carries TRBV3-1 and TRBJ2-7; D unresolved. Germline CDR1 and CDR2: LGHDT and YNNKEL (reference sequence). The CDR3 is made up of 12 amino acids. V lost 2 bases and J 1 base, leaving 3 bases between the germline ends. The CDR3 DNA is TGTGCCAGCAGCCAATTTTCCTACGAGCAGTACTTC. Translated: CASSQFSYEQYF.

The chain recombines TRBV5-1 with TRBJ2-3; tentatively, D is TRBD1 (5 bases). Trimming pared 0 bases from V and 1 base from J, leaving 9 bases between. Germline V lookup: CDR1 SGHRS, CDR2 YFSETQ. The CDR3 spans 15 residues. CDR3 residues: CASSLALGGTDTQYF. The CDR3 coding sequence is TGCGCCAGCAGCTTGGCCTTAGGGGGCACAGATACGCAGTATTTT.

This sequence joins TRBV14 and TRBJ2-3; 9 bases are shared with TRBD2. The V gene end was trimmed by 4 bases and the J gene end by 1 base; junction bases not matched to a gene: 9. There are 17 residues in the CDR3. The germline CDR1 and CDR2 sequences are SGHDN and FVKESK. The CDR3 is CASSPSAGGLGTDTQYF. The CDR3 DNA sequence: TGTGCCAGCAGCCCGTCTGCGGGAGGGCTTGGCACAGATACGCAGTATTTT. Looking up the rest from reference TRBV14 and TRBJ2-3 gives the full variable domain: EAGVTQFPSHSVIEKGQTVTLRCDPISGHDNLYWYRRVMGKEIKFLLHFVKESKQDESGMPNNRFLAERTGGTYSTLKVQPAELEDSGVYFCASSPSAGGLGTDTQYFGPGTRLTVL.

The sample holds many counts of this clonotype. CDR3 DNA: TGTGCCAGCAGCTTCACTGCCTACAATGAGCAGTTCTTC. This sequence encodes CASSFTAYNEQFF. This sequence joins TRBV7-8 and TRBJ2-1; no reliable D call. CDR3 length equals 13 residues. Germline V lookup: CDR1 SGHVS, CDR2 FQNEAQ. V was trimmed by 3 bases and J by 2 bases, leaving 5 bases between them.

V and J are TRBV7-2 and TRBJ2-1; 11 bases line up with TRBD2. This CDR3 has 17 residues. Germline V gene data show CDR1 as SGHTA and CDR2 as FQGNSA. V was pared by 4 bases and J by 4 bases, with 9 bases of the junction left unmatched. In nucleotides, the CDR3 is TGTGCCAGCAGCTCCCGACTAGCGGGATATACTTACAATGAGCAGTTCTTC. This translates into CASSSRLAGYTYNEQFF.

This clonotype was counted ten times or more. The rearrangement joins TRBV7-8 to TRBJ2-7, with 8 nucleotides matching TRBD1. The V segment lost 5 bases and the J segment 4 bases; nucleotides outside the gene matches: 10. The CDR3 has 15 residues. Germline V gene lookup returns CDR1 SGHVS and CDR2 FQNEAQ. CDR3 in amino acids: CASSQTTGQVYEQYF. Here the CDR3 DNA reads TGTGCCAGCAGCCAAACAACGGGACAGGTTTACGAGCAGTACTTC.

Turning to this clonotype: At one end, the junction sequence differs from germline, possibly due to a read error. This chain uses TRBV9 with TRBJ1-5; D not certain. The CDR3 runs 14 residues. Germline V gene data show CDR1 as SGDLS and CDR2 as YYNGEE. The CDR3 DNA reads as TGTGCCAGCAGCGTAGAGTCCGGCAACCAGCCCCAGCATTTT. This codes for CASSVESGNQPQHF.

This clonotype was observed a handful of times. The V and J genes are TRBV6-5 and TRBJ2-2; 7 nucleotides agree with TRBD1. The length of the CDR3 is 18 residues. Germline-derived CDR1 and CDR2 are MNHEY and SVGAGI. After removal of 2 bases from V and 1 base from J, the junction contained 10 bases not matched to a gene. The CDR3 nucleotides read TGTGCCAGCAGTTACCGACTCCCGGACAGGTTGAACACCGGGGAGCTGTTTTTT. Its translation: CASSYRLPDRLNTGELFF.

The chain combines TRBV7-9 with TRBJ2-5; D not certain. Germline V CDR1 and CDR2: SEHNR, FQNEAQ (reference sequence). V gave up 4 bases and J gave up 0 bases, with 12 bases separating them. CDR3 length equals 15 residues. CDR3 region: CASSSGPGNQETQYF. The CDR3 DNA is TGTGCCAGCAGCTCCGGGCCTGGTAACCAAGAGACCCAGTACTTC.

This clonotype was seen only a few times. The V gene is TRBV4-2, the J gene TRBJ2-7, with 12 positions matching TRBD2. J was trimmed by 6 bases and V by 1 base; bases with no gene match: 7. This CDR3 is built from 16 residues. Germline lookup yields CDR1 LGHNA and CDR2 YNFKEQ. CDR3 sequence reads: CASSQASSGRAGEQYF. Here the CDR3 DNA reads TGTGCCAGCAGCCAAGCCTCTAGCGGGAGGGCCGGCGAGCAGTACTTC.

DNA of the CDR3: TGTGCCATCAGTGAGTCACCCTTAGCGGGAGGAGCCAAAAACATTCAGTACTTC. This encodes CAISESPLAGGAKNIQYF. This chain joins TRBV10-3 and TRBJ2-4, with 10 bases matching TRBD2. Germline V gives CDR1 ENHRY, CDR2 SYGVKD. J gave up 0 bases and V 0 bases, and 5 bases lay outside the gene matches. The CDR3 is 18 residues long.

The genes are TRBV27 and TRBJ1-1, with TRBD1 as a possible D gene (6 bases). CDR1 and CDR2 from the germline V gene are MNHEY and SMNVEV (reference sequence). The CDR3 is made up of 13 amino acids. V was clipped by 6 bases and J by 5 bases, with 13 bases between them. In DNA, the CDR3 is TGTGCCAGCAGCTTGGGGGCTAGGACTGAAGCTTTCTTT. This encodes CASSLGARTEAFF.

This clonotype was seen a few times. The V call is TRBV11-2, the J call TRBJ2-1; weak D call: TRBD1 (6 bases). V dropped 3 bases and J dropped 0 bases, with 21 bases sitting between them. Germline V gene lookup returns CDR1 SGHAT and CDR2 FQNNGV. The CDR3 length is 19 residues. Here the CDR3 reads CASSFLGRTWDNSYNEQFF. The CDR3 nucleotides read TGTGCCAGCAGCTTTTTAGGTCGCACTTGGGACAACTCCTACAATGAGCAGTTCTTC.

This clonotype was picked up a small number of times. This chain connects TRBV3-1 to TRBJ1-2; D call uncertain. The CDR3 contains 14 residues. Germline V gives CDR1 LGHDT, CDR2 YNNKEL (reference sequence). Trimming took 0 bases from V and 3 from J, leaving 8 bases between them. The CDR3 sequence: CASSQDEPYYGYTF. CDR3 DNA: TGTGCCAGCAGCCAAGACGAGCCCTACTATGGCTACACCTTC.

The chain uses TRBV5-5 and TRBJ2-5; D is perhaps TRBD2 (6 bases). V lost 4 bases and J 1 base, leaving 11 bases between the germline ends. Germline values: CDR1 SGHKS, CDR2 YYEKEE (reference sequence). CDR3 length equals 14 residues. Written as DNA, the CDR3 is TGTGCCAGCAGCCGCCGGGGGAGCCAAGAGACCCAGTACTTC. Its protein is CASSRRGSQETQYF.

J is TRBJ2-7 and V is TRBV4-1; D might be TRBD2 (6 bases). Trimming cost V 4 bases and J 2 bases, with 15 bases left between them. The CDR3 is 15 residues long. Germline V CDR1 and CDR2: MGHRA, YSYEKL. The DNA for the CDR3 is TGCGCCAGCAGCCGGTCGACTAGTCCCACCTACGAGCAGTACTTC. It yields the protein CASSRSTSPTYEQYF.

There are many counts of this clonotype. This sequence joins TRBV29-1 and TRBJ2-1; D possibly corresponds to TRBD2 (6 bases). V gave up 8 bases and J gave up 9 bases, with 23 bases separating them. Germline V gives CDR1 SQVTM, CDR2 ANQGSEA. CDR3 length: 14 amino acids. The CDR3 nucleotides read TGCAGCACCCGGGTTTTAGGAGGGCCTGGTGAGCAGTTCTTC. Protein sequence: CSTRVLGGPGEQFF.

The rearrangement links TRBV7-2 to TRBJ1-1; TRBD1 agrees at 12 bases. Germline CDR1 reads SGHTA; CDR2 reads FQGNSA. The trim removed 3 bases at V and 10 bases at J, leaving 3 bases unmatched. The length of the CDR3 is 13 residues. In DNA form, the CDR3 reads TGTGCCAGCAGCTTTGGGACAGGGGGCTCAGCTTTCTTT. It yields the protein CASSFGTGGSAFF.

The chain couples TRBV7-9 to TRBJ2-1; TRBD2 aligns across 7 bases. Trimming cost V 2 bases and J 8 bases; bases outside gene matches: 9. The germline V gene encodes CDR1 SEHNR and CDR2 FQNEAQ (reference sequence). CDR3 length equals 15 residues. In nucleotides, the CDR3 is TGTGCCAGCAGCTTACTCGGGGGGAGACGACATGAGCAGTTCTTC. Translating gives CASSLLGGRRHEQFF. Using reference TRBV7-9 and TRBJ2-1 for the parts outside the CDR3, the full variable domain is DTGVSQNPRHKITKRGQNVTFRCDPISEHNRLYWYRQTLGQGPEFLTYFQNEAQLEKSRLLSDRFSAERPKGSFSTLEIQRTEQGDSAMYLCASSLLGGRRHEQFFGPGTRLTVL.

The CDR3 nucleotides are TGCGCCAGCAGCCAAAGAGAGTATTCCACAGATACGCAGTATTTT. Its protein is CASSQREYSTDTQYF. This chain joins TRBV4-3 and TRBJ2-3; D is ambiguous. CDR3 length equals 15 residues. Deletions cut 2 bases from V and 2 bases from J, with 11 bases between. Germline V gives CDR1 LGHNA, CDR2 YSLEER.

This rearrangement joins TRBV18 to TRBJ2-5; D is unclear. Germline CDR1 is KGHSH and CDR2 is LQKENI. V was trimmed by 2 bases and J by 4 bases, leaving 14 bases between them. The length of the CDR3 is 15 residues. Here the CDR3 reads CASSPWAPAAETQYF. In nucleotides, the CDR3 is TGTGCCAGCTCACCATGGGCCCCCGCGGCAGAGACCCAGTACTTC.

This clonotype was seen at least ten times. The CDR3 loop reads CASSGAGLSTEAFF. The CDR3 bases are TGTGCCAGCAGCGGCGCAGGGTTGTCCACTGAAGCTTTCTTT. The rearrangement joins TRBV7-2 to TRBJ1-1, with a weak D call TRBD1 (5 bases). CDR3 length equals 14 residues. V lost 5 bases and J lost 4, with 14 bases in between. The V gene's germline CDR1 is SGHTA and CDR2 FQGNSA.

This clonotype came up a few times. The J gene is TRBJ2-2, the V gene TRBV5-6, with 7 bases that match TRBD1. The CDR3 covers 15 residues. CDR1 is SGHDT and CDR2 is YYEEEE in the germline V gene. Trimming cost V 0 bases and J 3 bases; bases outside gene matches: 2. The CDR3 DNA reads TGTGCCAGCAGCTTGGGGGACAGATACACCGGGGAGCTGTTTTTT. Residues: CASSLGDRYTGELFF. Filled out from reference TRBV5-6 and TRBJ2-2, the complete variable domain reads DAGVTQSPTHLIKTRGQQVTLRCSPKSGHDTVSWYQQALGQGPQFIFQYYEEEERQRGNFPDRFSGHQFPNYSSELNVNALLLGDSALYLCASSLGDRYTGELFFGEGSRLTVL.

This rearrangement joins TRBV6-5 to TRBJ2-5; no clear D. V lost 0 bases and J 2 bases, leaving 13 bases between the germline ends. The CDR3 spans 16 residues. Germline CDR1 reads MNHEY; CDR2 reads SVGAGI. The CDR3: CASSYSLGARQETQYF. CDR3 DNA sequence: TGTGCCAGCAGTTACTCTTTGGGCGCTCGACAAGAGACCCAGTACTTC.

This clonotype was detected many times. CDR3 region: CSAKEGTGGTEAFF. CDR3 sequence (DNA): TGCAGTGCTAAAGAAGGGACAGGGGGCACTGAAGCTTTCTTT. The chain recombines TRBV20-1 with TRBJ1-1; TRBD1 matches 11 bases. V dropped 4 bases and J dropped 4; count of bases not matched to a gene: 5. The germline V gene has CDR1 DFQATT and CDR2 SNEGSKA (reference sequence). The CDR3 spans 14 residues.

V and J are TRBV28 and TRBJ1-2; D is unresolved. The germline V and J ends were trimmed by 2 bases and 0 bases, with 10 bases remaining between them. Per germline, CDR1 MDHEN and CDR2 SYDVKM. The CDR3 spans 15 residues. The DNA for the CDR3 is TGTGCCAGCAGTTTAATCCGGGCTACTAACTATGGCTACACCTTC. Translated, it gives CASSLIRATNYGYTF.

This clonotype was found a few times. V is TRBV12-3 or TRBV12-4 and J is TRBJ2-3; 7 positions match TRBD2. With V trimmed by 5 bases and J by 1 base, 3 bases remained unmatched. CDR3 length: 14 amino acids. Written as DNA, the CDR3 is TGTGCCAGCAGTATACGGGGGGGCACAGATACGCAGTATTTT. As protein: CASSIRGGTDTQYF.

This clonotype has more than one count but fewer than ten. The chain has TRBV6-2 or TRBV6-3 and TRBJ1-2, with D maybe TRBD1 (5 bases). V was cut by 5 bases and J by 6 bases, with 13 bases left in between. Germline lookup yields CDR1 MNHEY and CDR2 SVGEGT. The CDR3 spans 13 residues. The CDR3 DNA is TGTGCCAGCAGTCGCATGGAGGGGAATGGCTACACCTTC. Protein: CASSRMEGNGYTF.